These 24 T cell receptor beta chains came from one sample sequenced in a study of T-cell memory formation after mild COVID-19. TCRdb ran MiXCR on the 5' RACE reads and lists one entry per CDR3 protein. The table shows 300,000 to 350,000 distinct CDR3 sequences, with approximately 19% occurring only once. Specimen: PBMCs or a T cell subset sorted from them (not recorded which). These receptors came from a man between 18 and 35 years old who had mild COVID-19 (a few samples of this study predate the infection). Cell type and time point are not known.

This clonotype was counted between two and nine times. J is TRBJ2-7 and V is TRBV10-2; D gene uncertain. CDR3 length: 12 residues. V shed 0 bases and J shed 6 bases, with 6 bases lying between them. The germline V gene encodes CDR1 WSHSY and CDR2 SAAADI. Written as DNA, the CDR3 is TGCGCCAGCAGTGAGTCTGGGGTCGAGCAGTACGTC. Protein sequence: CASSESGVEQYV.

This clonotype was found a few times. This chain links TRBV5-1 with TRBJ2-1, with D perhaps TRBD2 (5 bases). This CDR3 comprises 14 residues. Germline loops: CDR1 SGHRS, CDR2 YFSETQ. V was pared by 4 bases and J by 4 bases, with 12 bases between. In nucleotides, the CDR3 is TGCGCCAGCAGCGTAGAAGAGGGATACAATGAGCAGTTCTTC. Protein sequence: CASSVEEGYNEQFF.

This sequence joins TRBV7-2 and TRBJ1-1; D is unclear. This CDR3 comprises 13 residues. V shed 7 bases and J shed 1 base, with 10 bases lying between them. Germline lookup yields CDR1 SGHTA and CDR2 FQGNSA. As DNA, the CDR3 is TGTGCCAGCAAGTATCAGAGGAACACTGAAGCTTTCTTT. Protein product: CASKYQRNTEAFF.

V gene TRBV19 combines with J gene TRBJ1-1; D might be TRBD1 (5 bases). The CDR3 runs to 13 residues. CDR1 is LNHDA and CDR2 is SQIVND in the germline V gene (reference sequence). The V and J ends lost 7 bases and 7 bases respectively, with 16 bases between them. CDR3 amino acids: CASMRGARNEAFF. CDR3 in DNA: TGTGCCAGTATGCGAGGGGCGCGGAATGAAGCTTTCTTT. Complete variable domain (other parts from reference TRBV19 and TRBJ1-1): DGGITQSPKYLFRKEGQNVTLSCEQNLNHDAMYWYRQDPGQGLRLIYYSQIVNDFQKGDIAEGYSVSREKKESFPLTVTSAQKNPTAFYLCASMRGARNEAFFGQGTRLTVV.

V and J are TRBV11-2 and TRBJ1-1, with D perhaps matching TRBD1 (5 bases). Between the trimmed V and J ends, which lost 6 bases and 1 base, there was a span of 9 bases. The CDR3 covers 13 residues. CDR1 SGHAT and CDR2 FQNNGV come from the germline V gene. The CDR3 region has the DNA TGTGCCAGCAGAAAGAGGGGGAACACTGAAGCTTTCTTT. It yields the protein CASRKRGNTEAFF.

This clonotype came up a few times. CDR3 sequence: CASSADWGGQYF. For the CDR3, the DNA is TGTGCCAGCAGCGCCGACTGGGGGGGACAGTACTTC. This chain uses TRBV9 with TRBJ2-5; 7 positions match TRBD2. The ends lost 3 bases at V and 11 bases at J; junction bases unmatched: 7. Per the germline V gene, CDR1 is SGDLS and CDR2 is YYNGEE. CDR3 length: 12 amino acids.

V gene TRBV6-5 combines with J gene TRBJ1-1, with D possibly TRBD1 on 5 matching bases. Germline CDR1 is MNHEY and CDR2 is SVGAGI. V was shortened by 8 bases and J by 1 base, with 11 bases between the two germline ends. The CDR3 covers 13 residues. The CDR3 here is CASQLRGNTEAFF. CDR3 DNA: TGTGCCAGCCAACTTAGGGGGAACACTGAAGCTTTCTTT.

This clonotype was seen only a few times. CDR3 DNA sequence: TGTGCCATCAGTGAGTCGAGGGACGGATATGAGCAGTTCTTC. Protein: CAISESRDGYEQFF. J is TRBJ2-1 and V is TRBV10-3, with D possibly being TRBD1 or TRBD2 (5 bases each). V was trimmed by 0 bases and J by 8 bases, leaving 11 bases between them. Germline V CDR1 and CDR2: ENHRY, SYGVKD. The CDR3 extends over 14 amino acids.

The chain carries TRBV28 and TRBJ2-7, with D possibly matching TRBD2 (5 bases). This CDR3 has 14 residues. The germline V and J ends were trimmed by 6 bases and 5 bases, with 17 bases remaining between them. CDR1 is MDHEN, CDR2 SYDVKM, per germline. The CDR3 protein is CASRSAGVRDEQYF. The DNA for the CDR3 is TGTGCCAGCAGATCGGCCGGGGTAAGAGACGAGCAGTACTTC.

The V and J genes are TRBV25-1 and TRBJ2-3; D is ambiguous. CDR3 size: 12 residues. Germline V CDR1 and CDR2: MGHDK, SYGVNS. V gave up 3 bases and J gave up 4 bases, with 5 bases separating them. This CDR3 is CASSDGPDTQYF. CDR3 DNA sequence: TGTGCCAGCAGTGACGGGCCAGATACGCAGTATTTT.

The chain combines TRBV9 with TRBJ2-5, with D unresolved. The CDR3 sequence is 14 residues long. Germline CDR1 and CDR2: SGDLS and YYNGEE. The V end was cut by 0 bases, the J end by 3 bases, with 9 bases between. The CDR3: CASSVGGTKETQYF. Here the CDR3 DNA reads TGTGCCAGCAGCGTAGGGGGAACTAAAGAGACCCAGTACTTC.

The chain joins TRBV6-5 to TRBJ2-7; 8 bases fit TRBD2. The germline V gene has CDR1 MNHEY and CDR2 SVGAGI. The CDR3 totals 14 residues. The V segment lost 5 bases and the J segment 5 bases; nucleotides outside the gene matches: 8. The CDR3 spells CASSPDGGVHEQYV. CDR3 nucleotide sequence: TGTGCCAGCAGTCCGGACGGGGGGGTCCACGAGCAGTACGTC.

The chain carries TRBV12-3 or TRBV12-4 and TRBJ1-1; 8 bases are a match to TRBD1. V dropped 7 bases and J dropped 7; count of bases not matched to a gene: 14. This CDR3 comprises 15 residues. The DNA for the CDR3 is TGTGCCAGCATCCCCCTCACGCAGGGGGCGTTTGAAGCTTTCTTT. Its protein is CASIPLTQGAFEAFF.

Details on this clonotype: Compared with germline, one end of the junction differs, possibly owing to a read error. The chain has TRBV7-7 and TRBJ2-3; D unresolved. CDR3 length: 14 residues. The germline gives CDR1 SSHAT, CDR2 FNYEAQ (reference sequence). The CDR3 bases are TGTGCTAGCAGCTTAGAAGCTAGACCAGATACGCAGTATTTT. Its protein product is CASSLEARPDTQYF. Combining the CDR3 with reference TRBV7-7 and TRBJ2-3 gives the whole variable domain GAGVSQSPRYKVTKRGQDVTLRCDPISSHATLYWYQQALGQGPEFLTYFNYEAQPDKSGLPSDRFSAERPEGSISTLTIQRTEQRDSAMYRCASSLEARPDTQYFGPGTRLTVL.

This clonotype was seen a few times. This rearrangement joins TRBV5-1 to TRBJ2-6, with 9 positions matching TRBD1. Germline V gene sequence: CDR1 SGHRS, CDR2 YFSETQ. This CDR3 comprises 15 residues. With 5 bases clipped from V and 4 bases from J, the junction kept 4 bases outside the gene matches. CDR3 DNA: TGCGCCAGCAGACAGGGGGCGGTAGGGGCCAACGTCCTGACTTTC. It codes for CASRQGAVGANVLTF.

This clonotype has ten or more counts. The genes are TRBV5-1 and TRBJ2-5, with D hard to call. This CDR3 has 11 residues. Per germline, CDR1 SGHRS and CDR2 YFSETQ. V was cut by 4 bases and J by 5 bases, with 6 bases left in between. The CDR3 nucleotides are TGCGCCAGCAGCAAGGACGAGACCCAGTACTTC. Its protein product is CASSKDETQYF.

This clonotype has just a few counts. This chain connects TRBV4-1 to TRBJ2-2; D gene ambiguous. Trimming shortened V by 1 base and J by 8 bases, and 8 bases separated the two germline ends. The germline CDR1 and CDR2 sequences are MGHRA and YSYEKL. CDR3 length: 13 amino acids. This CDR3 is CASSQVPEGELFF. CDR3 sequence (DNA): TGCGCCAGCAGCCAAGTTCCGGAGGGGGAGCTGTTTTTT.

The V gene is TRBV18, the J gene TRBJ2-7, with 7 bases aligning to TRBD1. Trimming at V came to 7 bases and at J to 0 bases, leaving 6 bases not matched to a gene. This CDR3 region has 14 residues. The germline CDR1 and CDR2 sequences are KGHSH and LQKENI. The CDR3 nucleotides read TGTGCCAGCTTCCCGGACAGGAACTCCTACGAGCAGTACTTC. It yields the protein CASFPDRNSYEQYF.

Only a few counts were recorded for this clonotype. CDR3 nucleotides: TGTGCCAGCAGCCCCAATCCGACGGGGGGGGACAATGAGCAGTTCTTC. The encoded protein is CASSPNPTGGDNEQFF. The chain links TRBV7-2 to TRBJ2-1, with 8 bases fitting TRBD2. The CDR3 is made up of 16 amino acids. CDR1 is SGHTA, CDR2 FQGNSA, per germline. The V gene end was trimmed by 5 bases and the J gene end by 5 bases; junction bases not matched to a gene: 11. The whole variable domain, remainder taken from reference TRBV7-2 and TRBJ2-1, is GAGVSQSPSNKVTEKGKDVELRCDPISGHTALYWYRQSLGQGLEFLIYFQGNSAPDKSGLPSDRFSAERTGGSVSTLTIQRTQQEDSAVYLCASSPNPTGGDNEQFFGPGTRLTVL.

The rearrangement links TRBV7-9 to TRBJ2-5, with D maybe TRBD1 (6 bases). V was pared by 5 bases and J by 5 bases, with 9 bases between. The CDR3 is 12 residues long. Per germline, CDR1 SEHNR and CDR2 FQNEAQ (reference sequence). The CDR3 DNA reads TGTGCCAGCAGCACAGGGTTCGAGACCCAGTACTTC. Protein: CASSTGFETQYF. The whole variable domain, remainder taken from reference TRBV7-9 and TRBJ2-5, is DTGVSQNPRHKITKRGQNVTFRCDPISEHNRLYWYRQTLGQGPEFLTYFQNEAQLEKSRLLSDRFSAERPKGSFSTLEIQRTEQGDSAMYLCASSTGFETQYFGPGTRLLVL.

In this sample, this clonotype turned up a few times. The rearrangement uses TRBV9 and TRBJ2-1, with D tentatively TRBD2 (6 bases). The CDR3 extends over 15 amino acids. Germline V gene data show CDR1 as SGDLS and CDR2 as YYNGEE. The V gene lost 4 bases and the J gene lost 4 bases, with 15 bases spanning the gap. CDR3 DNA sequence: TGTGCCAGCAGCCCCGCCGGGGAGGCGTACAATGAGCAGTTCTTC. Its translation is CASSPAGEAYNEQFF.

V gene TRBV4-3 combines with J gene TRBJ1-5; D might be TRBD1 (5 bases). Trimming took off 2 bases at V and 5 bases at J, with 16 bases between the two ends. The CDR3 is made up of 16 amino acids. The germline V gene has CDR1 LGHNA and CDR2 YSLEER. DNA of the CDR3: TGCGCCAGCAGCCAAAATATCTGGGGCGCGTATCAGCCCCAGCATTTT. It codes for CASSQNIWGAYQPQHF.

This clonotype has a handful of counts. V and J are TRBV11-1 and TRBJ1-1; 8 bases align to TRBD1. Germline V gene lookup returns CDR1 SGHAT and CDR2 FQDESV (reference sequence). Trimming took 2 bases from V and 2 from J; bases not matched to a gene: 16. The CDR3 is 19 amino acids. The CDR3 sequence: CASSLIFGSGTGANTEAFF. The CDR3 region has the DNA TGTGCCAGCAGCTTAATCTTCGGTTCCGGGACAGGAGCAAACACTGAAGCTTTCTTT.

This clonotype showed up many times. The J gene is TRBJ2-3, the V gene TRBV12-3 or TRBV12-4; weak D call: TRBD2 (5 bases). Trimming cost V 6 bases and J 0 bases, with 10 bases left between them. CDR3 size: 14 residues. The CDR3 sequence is CASSGLRSTDTQYF. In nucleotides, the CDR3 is TGTGCCAGCAGCGGACTGAGAAGCACAGATACGCAGTATTTT.